One and the same sample provided the 29 T cell receptor beta chains below, sequenced in a study of blood T cell repertoires in COVID-19. Profiled with immunoSEQ multiplex PCR; TCRdb holds only in-frame clones, not every one. The sample shows 65,000 to 75,000 clones, roughly nine tenths of them seen only once. The sample was peripheral blood. These receptors all stem from a woman between 50 and 59 years old with active COVID-19.

The chain joins TRBV30 to TRBJ1-1; TRBD1 matches 9 bases. V gave up 3 bases and J gave up 1 base; unmatched junction bases: 3. The CDR3 has 14 amino acids. CDR1 and CDR2 (germline): GTSNPN, SVGIG (reference sequence). In DNA, the CDR3 is TGTGCCTGGAGGGAGACAGGGGGGAACACTGAAGCTTTCTTT. Protein sequence: CAWRETGGNTEAFF.

The V call is TRBV28, the J call TRBJ2-2; 11 nucleotides align to TRBD2. CDR3 length: 14 amino acids. Unmatched junction bases numbered 1, after V lost 5 bases and J lost 5 bases. CDR1 and CDR2 from the germline V gene are MDHEN and SYDVKM. CDR3 nucleotides: TGTGCCAGCAGTCCTAGCGGGAGGACCGGGGAGCTGTTTTTT. Translating gives CASSPSGRTGELFF.

The J gene is TRBJ2-7, the V gene TRBV7-8; D is undetermined. CDR3 length equals 17 residues. The germline V gene has CDR1 SGHVS and CDR2 FQNEAQ. Trimming stripped 5 bases from V and 4 bases from J, with 24 bases between. In nucleotides, the CDR3 is TGTGCCAGCAGCCCCCCGCGGCCAGCGCATGTTAATTACGAGCAGTACTTC. Protein product: CASSPPRPAHVNYEQYF.

In this sample, this clone turned up once. The chain employs TRBV4-1 and TRBJ2-2; 7 nucleotides align to TRBD2. Germline assignment: CDR1 MGHRA and CDR2 YSYEKL. The J segment lost 0 bases and the V segment lost 4 bases, leaving 8 bases of the junction unmatched. The CDR3 is 17 amino acids. The CDR3 sequence is CASSRAVSGSNTGELFF. The CDR3 DNA follows: TGCGCCAGCAGCCGGGCTGTTAGCGGGTCGAACACCGGGGAGCTGTTTTTT.

The V call is TRBV28, the J call TRBJ1-2, with D unresolved. Trimming removed 2 bases at V and 8 bases at J, with 15 bases between. Germline CDR1 is MDHEN and CDR2 is SYDVKM. This CDR3 region has 14 residues. Written as DNA, the CDR3 is TGTGCCAGCAGTTTAGGTGGGGTTAGCGTAGGCTACACCTTC. This gives the protein CASSLGGVSVGYTF.

This clone was counted once. V usage is TRBV5-1 and J usage is TRBJ1-1, with TRBD1 matching 10 bases. The CDR3 length is 19 residues. Trimming at V came to 4 bases and at J to 2 bases, leaving 17 bases not matched to a gene. Germline-derived CDR1 and CDR2 are SGHRS and YFSETQ. CDR3 region: CASSRGTGAAFRINTEAFF. The CDR3 DNA is TGCGCCAGCAGCCGAGGGACAGGGGCCGCATTTAGGATTAACACTGAAGCTTTCTTT.

This clone was observed once. V is TRBV5-1 and J is TRBJ2-1; D not resolved. This CDR3 contains 11 residues. V was trimmed by 1 base and J by 8 bases, leaving 4 bases between them. Germline V gene lookup returns CDR1 SGHRS and CDR2 YFSETQ. The CDR3 reads CASSLTDEQFF. As DNA, the CDR3 is TGCGCCAGCAGCTTGACGGATGAGCAGTTCTTC. The full variable domain, rest sourced from reference TRBV5-1 and TRBJ2-1, is KAGVTQTPRYLIKTRGQQVTLSCSPISGHRSVSWYQQTPGQGLQFLFEYFSETQRNKGNFPGRFSGRQFSNSRSEMNVSTLELGDSALYLCASSLTDEQFFGPGTRLTVL.

The chain combines TRBV2 with TRBJ1-5; 7 bases are a match to TRBD1. The CDR3 length is 13 residues. Germline trimming cut 4 bases from V and 5 bases from J; bases unmatched to any gene: 2. The germline CDR1 and CDR2 sequences are SNHLY and FYNNEI. The CDR3 region is CASSGQGYQPQHF. The CDR3 coding sequence is TGTGCCAGCAGTGGACAGGGTTATCAGCCCCAGCATTTT.

The gene calls are TRBV23-1 and TRBJ1-2; D not certain. TRBV23-1 is identified as an open reading frame with a role that is uncertain. The ends were cut back, 2 bases at V and 3 bases at J, with 10 bases in the middle. There are 14 residues in the CDR3. CDR3 region: CASSQAASDYGYTF. CDR3 nucleotide sequence: TGCGCCAGCAGTCAAGCGGCCAGTGACTATGGCTACACCTTC.

The chain combines TRBV6-5 with TRBJ1-1, with D perhaps TRBD1 (6 bases). Germline CDR1 and CDR2: MNHEY and SVGAGI. The CDR3 runs to 13 residues. Between the trimmed V and J ends, which lost 7 bases and 5 bases, there was a span of 14 bases. The CDR3 region is CASNKQGWTEAFF. CDR3 in DNA: TGTGCCAGCAATAAACAGGGTTGGACTGAAGCTTTCTTT.

Only a few counts were recorded for this clone. The chain carries TRBV30 and TRBJ2-1; TRBD1 is a possible D gene (6 bases). The CDR3 totals 15 residues. The V gene lost 2 bases and the J gene lost 0 bases, with 11 bases spanning the gap. CDR1 and CDR2 (germline): GTSNPN, SVGIG (reference sequence). CDR3 DNA: TGTGCCTGGAGTAGAGGACAGAACTCCTACAATGAGCAGTTCTTC. Protein product: CAWSRGQNSYNEQFF.

This sequence joins TRBV7-9 and TRBJ1-1; tentative D call: TRBD1 (6 bases). V was trimmed by 4 bases and J by 0 bases, leaving 18 bases between them. CDR1 is SEHNR, CDR2 FQNEAQ, per germline (reference sequence). CDR3 length: 17 amino acids. Here the CDR3 DNA reads TGTGCCAGCAGCTCCATGCTGACAGGACCACTGAACACTGAAGCTTTCTTT. Translating it yields CASSSMLTGPLNTEAFF. Supplemented by reference TRBV7-9 and TRBJ1-1, the full variable domain reads DTGVSQNPRHKITKRGQNVTFRCDPISEHNRLYWYRQTLGQGPEFLTYFQNEAQLEKSRLLSDRFSAERPKGSFSTLEIQRTEQGDSAMYLCASSSMLTGPLNTEAFFGQGTRLTVV.

This clone appeared a few times. This chain uses TRBV12-5 with TRBJ2-7, with TRBD2 matching 8 bases. The CDR3 totals 16 residues. CDR1 LGHNT and CDR2 FRNRAP come from the germline V gene. V was clipped by 0 bases and J by 2 bases; unmatched bases: 6. CDR3 sequence (DNA): TGTGCTAGTGGTTTGGTACTCACTAGCGGAACCTACGAGCAGTACTTC. It translates to CASGLVLTSGTYEQYF.

The chain has TRBV11-2 and TRBJ1-1; the D is unclear. From germline, CDR1 is SGHAT and CDR2 FQNNGV. The CDR3 contains 19 residues. Trimming removed 3 bases at V and 2 bases at J, with 25 bases between. As DNA, the CDR3 is TGTGCCAGCAGCTTCAAAGGCTTGGGCCATCTCTTTGTTAACACTGAAGCTTTCTTT. Translation: CASSFKGLGHLFVNTEAFF.

The V gene is TRBV6-5, the J gene TRBJ1-2, with 7 bases fitting TRBD1. J lost 3 bases, V lost 7 bases, and 8 bases had no gene match. This CDR3 comprises 14 residues. Per the germline V gene, CDR1 is MNHEY and CDR2 is SVGAGI. The CDR3 DNA sequence: TGTGCCAGCAATCGACAGGGCGGAGACTATGGCTACACCTTC. It specifies CASNRQGGDYGYTF.

The chain carries TRBV11-3 and TRBJ2-6; D remains ambiguous. Germline-derived CDR1 and CDR2 are SGHNT and YENEEA. The CDR3 sequence is 13 residues long. V lost 5 bases and J lost 4, with 6 bases in between. The CDR3 DNA reads as TGTGCCAGCAGCCTCTCCGGGGCCAACGTCCTGACTTTC. Translating gives CASSLSGANVLTF.

The genes are TRBV5-1 and TRBJ2-5; 13 bases map to TRBD2. The CDR3 runs to 18 residues. V lost 4 bases and J lost 4; bases outside the gene matches: 13. Per the germline V gene, CDR1 is SGHRS and CDR2 is YFSETQ. The CDR3 bases are TGCGCCAGCAGCCCCCTTGGACTAGCGGGAGTGCGGGGAGAGACCCAGTACTTC. It translates to CASSPLGLAGVRGETQYF.

The gene calls are TRBV24-1 and TRBJ2-5; the match to TRBD1 covers 8 bases. The trim removed 3 bases at V and 4 bases at J, leaving 6 bases unmatched. Germline loops: CDR1 KGHDR, CDR2 SFDVKD. This CDR3 region has 15 residues. The CDR3 is CATSDLQGGRETQYF. DNA for the CDR3: TGTGCCACCAGTGATCTACAGGGGGGAAGAGAGACCCAGTACTTC.

The chain joins TRBV30 to TRBJ2-5; 11 bases map to TRBD2. V lost 3 bases, J lost 3 bases, and 9 bases stayed unmatched. Germline V lookup: CDR1 GTSNPN, CDR2 SVGIG (reference sequence). There are 16 residues in the CDR3. The DNA of the CDR3 is TGTGCCTGGAGACCATTGTCGACTAGCGGGAAAGAGACCCAGTACTTC. As protein: CAWRPLSTSGKETQYF.

The CDR3 coding sequence is TGTGCCAGCAGCAGTACAGGGAACGGAAACACCATATATTTT. Its protein is CASSSTGNGNTIYF. V and J are TRBV7-9 and TRBJ1-3, with D possibly being TRBD1 (6 bases). The length of the CDR3 is 14 residues. V lost 5 bases to trimming and J lost 4 bases, with 12 bases between them. Germline CDR1 SEHNR, CDR2 FQNEAQ (reference sequence).

The chain uses TRBV7-8 and TRBJ2-5, with D perhaps matching TRBD1 (6 bases). Between the trimmed V and J ends, which lost 5 bases and 5 bases, there was a span of 15 bases. This CDR3 contains 14 residues. The V gene's germline CDR1 is SGHVS and CDR2 FQNEAQ. In DNA form, the CDR3 reads TGTGCCAGCAGCACCTACAGGGAAAGGGAGACCCAGTACTTC. The encoded protein is CASSTYRERETQYF.

The chain couples TRBV6-4 to TRBJ2-1, with 8 bases that match TRBD1. The CDR3 is made up of 15 amino acids. Germline values: CDR1 MRHNA, CDR2 SNTAGT. Germline trimming cut 6 bases from V and 6 bases from J; bases unmatched to any gene: 10. This CDR3 is CASSSQGAGGNEQFF. The CDR3 coding sequence is TGTGCCAGCAGCTCCCAGGGGGCAGGGGGCAATGAGCAGTTCTTC.

The chain combines TRBV12-5 with TRBJ2-1; TRBD2 aligns across 8 bases. The CDR3 is 13 residues long. J gave up 12 bases and V 3 bases, and 7 bases lay outside the gene matches. The germline gives CDR1 LGHNT, CDR2 FRNRAP. The CDR3 region is CASGFSGRGGQFF. The CDR3 DNA reads as TGTGCTAGTGGTTTTTCCGGGAGGGGGGGGCAGTTCTTC.

This sequence joins TRBV6-5 and TRBJ1-1; TRBD1 aligns across 10 bases. The CDR3 is 14 residues long. Germline assignment: CDR1 MNHEY and CDR2 SVGAGI. Trimming at V came to 7 bases and at J to 5 bases, leaving 7 bases not matched to a gene. The CDR3 here is CASTLPGQGTEAFF. DNA of the CDR3: TGTGCCAGCACCTTACCGGGACAGGGGACTGAAGCTTTCTTT.

The chain couples TRBV19 to TRBJ2-7, with 10 nucleotides matching TRBD1. V lost 5 bases to trimming and J lost 7 bases; unmatched junction nucleotides: 8. Germline assignment: CDR1 LNHDA and CDR2 SQIVND (reference sequence). The CDR3 sequence is 14 residues long. CDR3 region: CASSGRDRGGEQYF. DNA for the CDR3: TGTGCCAGTAGTGGCCGGGACAGGGGAGGAGAGCAGTACTTC.

This chain links TRBV4-1 with TRBJ2-5; TRBD1 is a possible D gene (6 bases). Trimming took 2 bases from V and 5 from J, leaving 18 bases between them. The V gene's germline CDR1 is MGHRA and CDR2 YSYEKL. The CDR3 is made up of 16 amino acids. The CDR3 here is CASSQLTTGWGETQYF. DNA of the CDR3: TGCGCCAGCAGCCAACTTACTACAGGGTGGGGGGAGACCCAGTACTTC.

The chain joins TRBV6-2 or TRBV6-3 to TRBJ2-7; a weak D match, TRBD1 (5 bases). The V and J ends lost 2 bases and 5 bases respectively, with 13 bases between them. CDR1 and CDR2 (germline): MNHEY, SVGEGT. This CDR3 contains 14 residues. CDR3 region: CASSYVRAIDEQYF. CDR3 in DNA: TGTGCCAGCAGTTACGTCAGGGCTATCGACGAGCAGTACTTC.

V is TRBV6-1 and J is TRBJ2-7; no clear D. V was trimmed by 0 bases and J by 5 bases, leaving 8 bases between them. The germline V gene has CDR1 MNHNS and CDR2 SASEGT. The CDR3 has 13 amino acids. In DNA, the CDR3 is TGTGCCAGCAGTGAAGCACCTCGAGACGAGCAGTACTTC. It yields the protein CASSEAPRDEQYF.

V gene TRBV2 combines with J gene TRBJ2-7; 9 bases align to TRBD2. CDR1 is SNHLY, CDR2 FYNNEI, per germline. This CDR3 has 12 residues. V lost 7 bases and J lost 7; bases outside the gene matches: 5. As DNA, the CDR3 is TGTGCCAGCAACGGCCTAGCGGGAGAGCAGTACTTC. Translating it yields CASNGLAGEQYF. The full variable domain, in which reference TRBV2 and TRBJ2-7 provide the parts outside the CDR3, is EPEVTQTPSHQVTQMGQEVILRCVPISNHLYFYWYRQILGQKVEFLVSFYNNEISEKSEIFDDQFSVERPDGSNFTLKIRSTKLEDSAMYFCASNGLAGEQYFGPGTRLTVT.